This passage covers 11 T cell receptor beta chains from one sample sequenced in a study of shared clonotypes between healthy human individuals. Positively selected for CCR7, the CD45RO-negative cells used as naive CD8 cells excluded terminally differentiated effector memory CD45RA+ cells. Repertoires were generated with immunoSEQ multiplex PCR, while TCRdb's copy carries only in-frame clones and drops some. The table lists around 2,000,000 clones, about 95% of them singletons, with roughly 1.1% in the top ten. Source material: naive CD8+ T cells sorted from blood. These receptors all come from a man between 18 and 35 years old in good health.

V is TRBV27 and J is TRBJ2-7; no firm D call. CDR3 length equals 12 residues. V was shortened by 7 bases and J by 5 bases, with 12 bases between the two germline ends. The germline CDR1 and CDR2 sequences are MNHEY and SMNVEV (reference sequence). The CDR3 DNA is TGTGCCAGCAAAGGTGCTCTCGACGAGCAGTACTTC. Translating gives CASKGALDEQYF.

The chain uses TRBV6-6 and TRBJ1-1, with D uncertain. V lost 2 bases, J lost 0 bases, and 13 bases lay in between. Germline V CDR1 and CDR2: MNHNY, SVGAGI (reference sequence). The CDR3 is 16 residues long. The CDR3 region is CASSYALSGLNTEAFF. DNA for the CDR3: TGTGCCAGCAGTTACGCGCTCTCGGGCTTGAACACTGAAGCTTTCTTT.

The V call is TRBV27, the J call TRBJ2-7; 9 positions agree with TRBD1. Germline assignment: CDR1 MNHEY and CDR2 SMNVEV (reference sequence). V trimming: 2 bases; J trimming: 4 bases; junction bases outside the gene matches: 9. CDR3 length: 16 residues. The CDR3 is CASSLAVGTGRYEQYF. DNA for the CDR3: TGTGCCAGCAGTTTAGCCGTCGGGACAGGGCGGTACGAGCAGTACTTC.

The rearrangement links TRBV19 to TRBJ1-1; no definite D call. The CDR3 contains 11 residues. Per the germline V gene, CDR1 is LNHDA and CDR2 is SQIVND (reference sequence). The V gene lost 7 bases and the J gene lost 0 bases, with 3 bases spanning the gap. The CDR3: CASNMNTEAFF. The CDR3 nucleotides are TGTGCCAGTAACATGAACACTGAAGCTTTCTTT.

The rearrangement joins TRBV27 to TRBJ2-7; D may match TRBD1 or TRBD2 (5 bases each). Germline CDR1 is MNHEY and CDR2 is SMNVEV (reference sequence). V shed 3 bases and J shed 2 bases, with 17 bases lying between them. This CDR3 region has 16 residues. CDR3: CASSLGPGSYAYEQYF. CDR3 coding DNA: TGTGCCAGCAGTTTGGGACCGGGCTCCTACGCCTACGAGCAGTACTTC.

The J gene is TRBJ1-2, the V gene TRBV30; D not certain. This CDR3 has 12 amino acids. Looked up from germline, CDR1 is GTSNPN and CDR2 is SVGIG (reference sequence). Trimming shortened V by 4 bases and J by 3 bases, and 9 bases separated the two germline ends. The CDR3 nucleotides read TGTGCCTGGATCGACTATTACTATGGCTACACCTTC. Its translation is CAWIDYYYGYTF.

This clone was seen once. The V call is TRBV27, the J call TRBJ1-1, with D possibly being TRBD1 (5 bases). CDR1 and CDR2 from the germline V gene are MNHEY and SMNVEV (reference sequence). The CDR3 totals 14 residues. Between the trimmed V and J ends, which lost 8 bases and 4 bases, there was a span of 17 bases. CDR3 sequence: CASGAGGSVTEAFF. CDR3 nucleotide sequence: TGTGCCAGCGGGGCGGGGGGGTCAGTCACTGAAGCTTTCTTT.

The rearrangement joins TRBV5-8 to TRBJ1-2; 7 bases line up with TRBD1. With 0 bases clipped from V and 6 bases from J, the junction kept 2 bases outside the gene matches. This CDR3 is built from 13 residues. Per germline, CDR1 SGHTS and CDR2 YDEGEE. This CDR3 reads CASSLGGGDGYTF. CDR3 nucleotide sequence: TGTGCCAGCAGCTTGGGAGGGGGCGATGGCTACACCTTC.

V is TRBV10-2 and J is TRBJ2-7; D is unclear. The CDR3 is 15 amino acids. The germline CDR1 and CDR2 sequences are WSHSY and SAAADI. The V end was cut by 0 bases, the J end by 4 bases, with 13 bases between. The CDR3 DNA follows: TGCGCCAGCAGTGAGTCATCCGAGGTCCATTACGAGCAGTACTTC. Residues: CASSESSEVHYEQYF.

The chain recombines TRBV28 with TRBJ1-1, with D perhaps TRBD1 (6 bases). Germline CDR1 and CDR2: MDHEN and SYDVKM. The V end was cut by 5 bases, the J end by 7 bases, with 11 bases between. This CDR3 has 12 residues. The CDR3 reads CASSLGGNEAFF. The CDR3 nucleotides are TGTGCCAGCAGTCTAGGGGGTAATGAAGCTTTCTTT.

The chain joins TRBV6-6 to TRBJ2-7; no reliable D call. Germline V gene sequence: CDR1 MNHNY, CDR2 SVGAGI (reference sequence). The CDR3 runs 13 residues. Trimming pared 2 bases from V and 5 bases from J, leaving 10 bases between. The CDR3 is CASSYGPRDEQYF. The CDR3 coding sequence is TGTGCCAGCAGTTACGGGCCGCGTGACGAGCAGTACTTC.